The 18 T cell receptor beta chains listed next were all sequenced from one sample in a study of post-analysis software for immune sequencing data. These TCRs are of unknown antigen specificity. Unique-molecular-identifier-tagged TCR beta cDNA libraries were used. TCRdb ran MiXCR on the PCR reads and lists one entry per CDR3 protein. The sample lists about 810,000 distinct CDR3 sequences, around 50% occurring once. Overall study results and limits: The study found TRBV5-6, TRBV5-1 and TRBV20-1 among a few TRBV segments more frequent in patients than controls.

Source material: blood. These receptors were collected from a girl under 18 with multiple sclerosis.

This chain uses TRBV7-9 with TRBJ2-7; D not certain. V was cut by 3 bases and J by 3 bases, with 12 bases left in between. The CDR3 loop spans 14 amino acids. The V gene's germline CDR1 is SEHNR and CDR2 FQNEAQ (reference sequence). CDR3 sequence (DNA): TGTGCCAGCAGCTTGCCTGGCAGGAGCTACGAGCAGTACTTC. Protein sequence: CASSLPGRSYEQYF.

The rearrangement links TRBV7-3 to TRBJ2-5, with no clear D. Germline CDR1 reads SGHTA; CDR2 reads FQGTGA. V was shortened by 5 bases and J by 4 bases, with 14 bases between the two germline ends. The CDR3 covers 14 residues. The CDR3 reads CASSPRPGRETQYF. As DNA, the CDR3 is TGTGCCAGCAGCCCCCGTCCGGGCAGAGAGACCCAGTACTTC. Full variable domain (rest looked up from reference TRBV7-3 and TRBJ2-5): GAGVSQTPSNKVTEKGKYVELRCDPISGHTALYWYRQSLGQGPEFLIYFQGTGAADDSGLPNDRFFAVRPEGSVSTLKIQRTERGDSAVYLCASSPRPGRETQYFGPGTRLLVL.

In its sample, this clonotype was seen a few times. This rearrangement joins TRBV5-1 to TRBJ2-5, with TRBD2 as a possible D gene (5 bases). This CDR3 region has 16 residues. Germline CDR1 and CDR2: SGHRS and YFSETQ. Trimming removed 3 bases at V and 1 base at J, with 16 bases between. CDR3 protein: CASSWPSGDSQETQYF. For the CDR3, the DNA is TGCGCCAGCAGCTGGCCCAGCGGAGACTCCCAAGAGACCCAGTACTTC.

V and J are TRBV29-1 and TRBJ2-3; the D gene could be TRBD1 or TRBD2 (5 bases each). The germline CDR1 and CDR2 sequences are SQVTM and ANQGSEA. The CDR3 totals 13 residues. The V end was cut by 4 bases, the J end by 4 bases, with 12 bases between. In nucleotides, the CDR3 is TGCAGCGTTGGGGGGATAACCTCAGATACGCAGTATTTT. It encodes CSVGGITSDTQYF.

The chain links TRBV6-1 to TRBJ1-1; unclear D gene. The V gene's germline CDR1 is MNHNS and CDR2 SASEGT. Trimming left V 6 bases short and J 1 base short, with 12 bases between. The CDR3 is 14 amino acids. The CDR3 nucleotides read TGTGCCAGCAGCACGGGGTTGACGAACACTGAAGCTTTCTTT. This translates into CASSTGLTNTEAFF.

This clonotype came up a few times. The chain is built from TRBV29-1 and TRBJ2-5, with D possibly TRBD1 on 5 matching bases. The CDR3 is 15 residues long. Germline lookup yields CDR1 SQVTM and CDR2 ANQGSEA. V was shortened by 2 bases and J by 2 bases, with 15 bases between the two germline ends. CDR3 nucleotides: TGCAGCGTTGAAAGTTCCCGGGCAGGGCAAGAGACCCAGTACTTC. Translation: CSVESSRAGQETQYF.

The chain combines TRBV20-1 with TRBJ2-5; TRBD2 matches at 7 bases. Matching the DNA end better, TRBJ2-7 makes the J call doubtful. The CDR3 contains 14 residues. In germline, CDR1 is DFQATT, CDR2 SNEGSKA (reference sequence). This chain's CDR3 is CSARAAGVNYEQYF. CDR3 bases: TGCAGTGCTAGAGCCGCGGGAGTAAACTACGAGCAGTACTTC.

The gene calls are TRBV12-3 or TRBV12-4 and TRBJ2-7, with 8 bases lining up with TRBD1. The trim removed 6 bases at V and 1 base at J, leaving 5 bases unmatched. CDR3 length: 14 residues. The CDR3 reads CASRNDRGSYEQYF. CDR3 bases: TGTGCCAGCAGGAACGACAGGGGTTCCTACGAGCAGTACTTC.

This clonotype was found a few times. The J gene is TRBJ2-7, the V gene TRBV3-1; D unclear. Trimming stripped 3 bases from V and 2 bases from J, with 11 bases between. Germline CDR1 and CDR2: LGHDT and YNNKEL (reference sequence). The CDR3 sequence is 14 residues long. CDR3 amino acids: CASSQQTATYEQYF. CDR3 DNA: TGTGCCAGCAGCCAGCAGACGGCAACCTACGAGCAGTACTTC.

This rearrangement joins TRBV6-5 to TRBJ1-2; D possibly corresponds to TRBD1 (5 bases). Germline values: CDR1 MNHEY, CDR2 SVGAGI. CDR3 size: 16 residues. V lost 0 bases, J lost 8 bases, and 19 bases lay in between. CDR3 DNA sequence: TGTGCCAGCAGTTACTCCTTATATTGGGGGGAGTCCGGCTACACCTTC. It translates to CASSYSLYWGESGYTF.

The chain recombines TRBV12-3 or TRBV12-4 with TRBJ1-1; TRBD1 matches 8 bases. The CDR3 length is 17 residues. V lost 6 bases, J lost 0 bases, and 12 bases stayed unmatched. This chain's CDR3 is CASRPDRGRGLNTEAFF. For the CDR3, the DNA is TGTGCCAGCAGACCCGACAGGGGTCGAGGTTTGAACACTGAAGCTTTCTTT.

The chain has TRBV10-3 and TRBJ1-2; D possibly corresponds to TRBD1 (6 bases). The V gene's germline CDR1 is ENHRY and CDR2 SYGVKD. Trimming shortened V by 3 bases and J by 7 bases, and 15 bases separated the two germline ends. This CDR3 comprises 14 residues. The CDR3 here is CAISDPLGGCGYTF. The CDR3 coding sequence is TGTGCCATCAGTGACCCGTTGGGGGGCTGTGGCTACACCTTC.

This clonotype was found a few times. The J gene is TRBJ2-7, the V gene TRBV5-1, with 12 bases lining up with TRBD2. The V gene end was trimmed by 0 bases and the J gene end by 0 bases; junction bases not matched to a gene: 7. Per the germline V gene, CDR1 is SGHRS and CDR2 is YFSETQ. CDR3 length: 18 residues. CDR3 region: CASSLALAGGLLSYEQYF. The CDR3 region has the DNA TGCGCCAGCAGCTTGGCCCTAGCGGGAGGGCTCCTCTCCTACGAGCAGTACTTC. Together with reference TRBV5-1 and TRBJ2-7, the CDR3 gives the full variable domain: KAGVTQTPRYLIKTRGQQVTLSCSPISGHRSVSWYQQTPGQGLQFLFEYFSETQRNKGNFPGRFSGRQFSNSRSEMNVSTLELGDSALYLCASSLALAGGLLSYEQYFGPGTRLTVT.

The sample holds many counts of this clonotype. The genes are TRBV7-9 and TRBJ2-7; D remains unclear. The V end lost 1 base, the J end lost 4 bases, and 8 bases lay between the germline ends. The CDR3 runs to 13 residues. CDR1 and CDR2 from the germline V gene are SEHNR and FQNEAQ (reference sequence). The CDR3 DNA sequence: TGTGCCAGCAGCTTAGACGGACCTTACGAGCAGTACTTC. Its protein product is CASSLDGPYEQYF.

The CDR3 protein is CSAGPGAGDGYTF. CDR3 coding DNA: TGCAGCGCTGGGCCCGGGGCAGGGGATGGCTACACCTTC. The V gene is TRBV29-1, the J gene TRBJ1-2; D is possibly TRBD1 (6 bases). This CDR3 has 13 residues. V dropped 7 bases and J dropped 6 bases, with 18 bases sitting between them. Germline V gene data show CDR1 as SQVTM and CDR2 as ANQGSEA.

In this sample, this clonotype turned up a few times. The chain combines TRBV4-1 with TRBJ2-7, with a weak D call TRBD1 (5 bases). Germline V gene sequence: CDR1 MGHRA, CDR2 YSYEKL. This CDR3 has 15 residues. V dropped 2 bases and J dropped 3 bases, with 14 bases sitting between them. The CDR3 sequence: CASSQSRQTVYEQYF. CDR3 coding DNA: TGCGCCAGCAGCCAATCGAGACAGACTGTCTACGAGCAGTACTTC.

The rearrangement uses TRBV6-1 and TRBJ1-2, with TRBD1 identical over 7 bases. After removal of 6 bases from V and 3 bases from J, the junction contained 10 bases not matched to a gene. CDR3 length equals 15 residues. Germline V CDR1 and CDR2: MNHNS, SASEGT. The CDR3, as DNA: TGTGCCAGCAGCTTGATAGGACAGGAGTACTATGGCTACACCTTC. Translating gives CASSLIGQEYYGYTF.

This sequence joins TRBV12-3 or TRBV12-4 and TRBJ2-2, with 16 bases matching TRBD2. J lost 4 bases, V lost 3 bases, and 14 bases had no gene match. The CDR3 totals 21 residues. CDR3 sequence (DNA): TGTGCCAGCAGTTTTGCCCCCCCGGGACTAGCGGGAGGGTCGCTCACCGGGGAGCTGTTTTTT. It codes for CASSFAPPGLAGGSLTGELFF.